The rows below give T cell receptor beta chains drawn from one sample of a study of blood T cell repertoires in COVID-19. Assay used: immunoSEQ multiplex PCR; TCRdb lists only in-frame clones, some missing. The table lists about 400,000 clones, approximately 86% of them singletons. Material for sequencing was peripheral blood. These receptors originate from an older woman with COVID-19, enrolled during active disease. Each CDR3 is given with its conserved first and last residue. D genes are given only for firm matches. For some rows the clone size is stated as once, few or many, or as a class when expanded; others skip it.

j_call,v_call,d_call,clone_size,cdr3_length,cdr3_nt,cdr3_aa
TRBJ2-7,TRBV7-2,.,.,14,TGTGCCAGCAGCTTTCAGACAGGTCCTGACGAGCAGTACTTC,CASSFQTGPDEQYF
TRBJ2-7,TRBV7-8,.,.,15,TGTGCCAGCAGCCCAACCAGTATACAGGGCTACGAGCAGTACTTC,CASSPTSIQGYEQYF
TRBJ2-7,TRBV10-1,.,.,13,TGCGCCAGCAGTGAAGGGGCCGACTACGAGCAGTACTTC,CASSEGADYEQYF
TRBJ2-3,TRBV18,TRBD2,.,16,TGTGCCAGCTCACCACGGACTAGCGGGGGGATAGATACGCAGTATTTT,CASSPRTSGGIDTQYF
TRBJ1-2,TRBV3-1/TRBV3-2,.,.,21,TGTGCCAGCAGCTCCCATCCGCTCCCCCCTGGCAGGTCCAGGAGGTGGTTTGGCTACACCTTC,CASSSHPLPPGRSRRWFGYTF
TRBJ2-1,TRBV4-2,TRBD2,.,16,TGTGCCAGCAGCCAAGCCCCTAGCGGGGGGTACAATGAGCAGTTCTTC,CASSQAPSGGYNEQFF
TRBJ1-2,TRBV7-3,TRBD1,.,16,TGTGCCAGCAGCCTTATCCCGGGGACAGCTAACTATGGCTACACCTTC,CASSLIPGTANYGYTF
TRBJ2-3,TRBV6-2/TRBV6-3,.,few,18,TGTGCCAGCAGTTACCAGGGCGGCAGCCTATCGTACACAGATACGCAGTATTTT,CASSYQGGSLSYTDTQYF
TRBJ1-1,TRBV5-1,TRBD1,.,14,TGCGCCAGCAGCCTTCCGGCAGGGGGAACTGAAGCTTTCTTT,CASSLPAGGTEAFF
TRBJ1-2,TRBV19,TRBD1,.,18,TGTGCCAGTACCTTATCCGGGACAGGGGGCCGGGCTAACTATGGCTACACCTTC,CASTLSGTGGRANYGYTF
TRBJ1-2,TRBV19,TRBD1,.,14,TGTGCCAGTAGTATGAGGGGGCGCGACTATGGCTACACCTTC,CASSMRGRDYGYTF
TRBJ2-7,TRBV3-1/TRBV3-2,.,.,16,TGTGCCAGCAGCCAAGCGGTGAACGCCAAGTCCTACGAGCAGTACTTC,CASSQAVNAKSYEQYF
TRBJ1-1,TRBV14,.,.,17,TGTGCCAGCAGCCAAGACTTGGGCTACAGGGTATACACTGAAGCTTTCTTT,CASSQDLGYRVYTEAFF
TRBJ1-1,TRBV6-5,.,.,12,TGTGCCAGCAGTTACAACAGGGTCGCAGCTTTCTTT,CASSYNRVAAFF
TRBJ1-5,TRBV9,.,.,17,TGTGCCAGCAGCTCAAGGGGGGGGCAGTTTGACAATCAGCCCCAGCATTTT,CASSSRGGQFDNQPQHF
TRBJ1-3,TRBV5-5,TRBD1,.,16,TGTGCCAGCAGCTCACAGCCCTCGCAGGGGGCTGACACCATATATTTT,CASSSQPSQGADTIYF
TRBJ2-2,TRBV5-1,TRBD2,.,15,TGCGCCAGCAGCTTGACGGGGGGGCTGGCCGGGGAGCTGTTTTTT,CASSLTGGLAGELFF
TRBJ1-2,TRBV2,.,.,13,TGTGCCAGCACATGGGGCCCTAACTATGGCTACACCTTC,CASTWGPNYGYTF